This T cell receptor (beta chain) was sequenced during a study of blood T cell repertoires in COVID-19. Across the whole study: Nucleic acid was either cDNA or gDNA, and it came from T cells, B-cell-depleted T cells, or PBMCs.

Generated by immunoSEQ multiplex PCR, the TCRdb table keeps only in-frame clones and is missing some. This sample has 250,000 or so clones; roughly 87% occur once, and the top ten carry approximately 11%. The receptor was isolated from a man aged 30 to 45 who had recovered from COVID-19. Sequenced: PBMCs or T cells enriched from blood (not recorded which).

The CDR3 coding sequence is TGTGCCAGCAGCCGGACTAGCGGGGGGCGGGAGACCCAGTACTTC. It specifies CASSRTSGGRETQYF. The chain employs TRBV7-2 and TRBJ2-5, with 14 bases aligning to TRBD2. Trimming took 5 bases from V and 5 from J; bases not matched to a gene: 4. Germline V CDR1 and CDR2: SGHTA, FQGNSA. The CDR3 runs 15 residues. Supplemented by reference TRBV7-2 and TRBJ2-5, the full variable domain reads GAGVSQSPSNKVTEKGKDVELRCDPISGHTALYWYRQSLGQGLEFLIYFQGNSAPDKSGLPSDRFSAERTGGSVSTLTIQRTQQEDSAVYLCASSRTSGGRETQYFGPGTRLLVL.